This TCR beta chain was identified in a study of shared clonotypes between healthy human individuals. Study outcomes and limitations: Large sequencing depth failed to make sorted-subset sequencing complete, rarefaction showed. Non-shared clonotypes displayed generation probabilities falling below those of clonotypes present in all four donors.

Produced via immunoSEQ multiplex PCR; TCRdb's table is partial and in-frame only. This table holds some 2.4 million clones, 93% found once. CDR1 KGHSH and CDR2 LQKENI come from the germline V gene. The V and J ends lost 3 bases and 2 bases, in that order; junction bases with no gene match: 13. The CDR3 runs 17 residues. To note about this clone: Its antigen is still unknown.

The source is a man younger than 35 in good health. Some clones in this sample may be carry-over from other donors' samples. The chain recombines TRBV18 with TRBJ2-7; 7 positions match TRBD2. Sequenced sample: naive CD4+ T cells from PBMCs. The subset here: CD45RA+ positively selected. The CDR3: CASSPTAGGAGPYEQYF. CDR3 DNA sequence: TGTGCCAGCTCACCGACAGCAGGTGGAGCGGGACCCTACGAGCAGTACTTC.